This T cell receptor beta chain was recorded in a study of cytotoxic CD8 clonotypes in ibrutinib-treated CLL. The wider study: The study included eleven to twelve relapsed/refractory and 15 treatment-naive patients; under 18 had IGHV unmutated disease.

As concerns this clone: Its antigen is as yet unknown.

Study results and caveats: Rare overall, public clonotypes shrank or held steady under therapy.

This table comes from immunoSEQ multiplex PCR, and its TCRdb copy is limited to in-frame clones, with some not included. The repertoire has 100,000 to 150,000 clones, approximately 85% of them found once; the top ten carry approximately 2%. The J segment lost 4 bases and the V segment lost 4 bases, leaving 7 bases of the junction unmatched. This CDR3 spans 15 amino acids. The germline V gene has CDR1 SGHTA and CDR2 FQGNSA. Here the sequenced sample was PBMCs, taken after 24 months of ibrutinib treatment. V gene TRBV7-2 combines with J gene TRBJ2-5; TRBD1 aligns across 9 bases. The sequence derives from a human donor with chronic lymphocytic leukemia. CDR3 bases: TGTGCCAGCAGCTCGATGGGACAGGGTAGAGAGACCCAGTACTTC. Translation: CASSSMGQGRETQYF.